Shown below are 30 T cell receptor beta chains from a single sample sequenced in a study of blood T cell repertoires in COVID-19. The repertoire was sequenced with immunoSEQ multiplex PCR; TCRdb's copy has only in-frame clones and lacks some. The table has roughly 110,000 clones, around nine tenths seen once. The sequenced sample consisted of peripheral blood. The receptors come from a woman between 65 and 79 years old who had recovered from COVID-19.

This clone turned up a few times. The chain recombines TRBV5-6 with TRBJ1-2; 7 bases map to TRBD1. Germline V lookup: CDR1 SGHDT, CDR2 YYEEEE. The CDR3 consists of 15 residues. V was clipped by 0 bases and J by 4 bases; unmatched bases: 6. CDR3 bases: TGTGCCAGCAGCTTGGGCACAGGGGTGGCCTATGGCTACACCTTC. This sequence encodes CASSLGTGVAYGYTF.

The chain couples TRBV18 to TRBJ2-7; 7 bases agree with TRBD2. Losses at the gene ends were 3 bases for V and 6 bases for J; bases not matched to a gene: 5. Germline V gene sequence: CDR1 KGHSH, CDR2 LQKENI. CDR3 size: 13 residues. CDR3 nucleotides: TGTGCCAGCTCACCCTGGGGAGGGGCCGAGCAGTACTTC. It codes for CASSPWGGAEQYF.

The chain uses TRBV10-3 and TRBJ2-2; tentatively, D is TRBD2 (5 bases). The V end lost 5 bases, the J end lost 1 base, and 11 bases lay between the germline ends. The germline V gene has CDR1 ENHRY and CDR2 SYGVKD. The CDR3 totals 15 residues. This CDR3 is CAISLGTRNTGELFF. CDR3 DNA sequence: TGTGCCATCAGTTTGGGAACTAGGAACACCGGGGAGCTGTTTTTT.

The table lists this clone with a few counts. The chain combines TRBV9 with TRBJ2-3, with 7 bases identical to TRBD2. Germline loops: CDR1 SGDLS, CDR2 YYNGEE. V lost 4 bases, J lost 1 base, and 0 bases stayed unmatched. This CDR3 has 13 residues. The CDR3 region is CASSRGGTDTQYF. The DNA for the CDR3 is TGTGCCAGCAGCCGGGGGGGCACAGATACGCAGTATTTT.

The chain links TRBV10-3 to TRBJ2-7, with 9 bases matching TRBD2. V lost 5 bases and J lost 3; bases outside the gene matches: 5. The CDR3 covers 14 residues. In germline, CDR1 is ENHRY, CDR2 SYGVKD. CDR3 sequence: CAISYSGSGYEQYF. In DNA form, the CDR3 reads TGTGCCATCAGTTATAGCGGGAGTGGCTACGAGCAGTACTTC.

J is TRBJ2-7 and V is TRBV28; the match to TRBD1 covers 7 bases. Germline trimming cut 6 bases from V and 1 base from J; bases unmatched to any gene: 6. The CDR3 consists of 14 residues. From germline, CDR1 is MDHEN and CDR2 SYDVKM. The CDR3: CASRRWDSSYEQYF. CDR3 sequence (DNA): TGTGCCAGCAGGCGATGGGACAGTTCCTACGAGCAGTACTTC.

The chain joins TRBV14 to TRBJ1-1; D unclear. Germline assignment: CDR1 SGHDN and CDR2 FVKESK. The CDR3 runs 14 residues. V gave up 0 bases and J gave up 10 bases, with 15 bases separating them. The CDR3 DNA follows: TGTGCCAGCAGCCAAGATTGGACTGTTTTTAGAGCTTTCTTT. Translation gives CASSQDWTVFRAFF. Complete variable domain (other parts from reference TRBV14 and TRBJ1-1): EAGVTQFPSHSVIEKGQTVTLRCDPISGHDNLYWYRRVMGKEIKFLLHFVKESKQDESGMPNNRFLAERTGGTYSTLKVQPAELEDSGVYFCASSQDWTVFRAFFGQGTRLTVV.

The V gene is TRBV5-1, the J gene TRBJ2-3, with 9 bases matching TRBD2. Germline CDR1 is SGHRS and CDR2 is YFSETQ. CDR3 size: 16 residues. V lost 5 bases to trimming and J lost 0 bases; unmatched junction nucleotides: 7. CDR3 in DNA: TGCGCCAGCAGGGGGCCTAGCGGGACCAGCACAGATACGCAGTATTTT. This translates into CASRGPSGTSTDTQYF.

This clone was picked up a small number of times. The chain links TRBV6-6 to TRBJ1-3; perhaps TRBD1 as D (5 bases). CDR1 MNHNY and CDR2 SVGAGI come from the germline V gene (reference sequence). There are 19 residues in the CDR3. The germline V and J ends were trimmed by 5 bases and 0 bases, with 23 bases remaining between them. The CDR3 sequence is CASSPGSYPGPISGNTIYF. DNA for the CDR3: TGTGCCAGCAGTCCTGGGTCCTACCCAGGGCCAATCTCTGGAAACACCATATATTTT.

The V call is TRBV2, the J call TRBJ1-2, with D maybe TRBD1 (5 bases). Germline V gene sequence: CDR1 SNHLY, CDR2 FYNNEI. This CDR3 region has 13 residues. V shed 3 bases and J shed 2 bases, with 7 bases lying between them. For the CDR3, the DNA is TGTGCCAGCAGTGAGGACACCAACTATGGCTACACCTTC. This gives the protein CASSEDTNYGYTF.

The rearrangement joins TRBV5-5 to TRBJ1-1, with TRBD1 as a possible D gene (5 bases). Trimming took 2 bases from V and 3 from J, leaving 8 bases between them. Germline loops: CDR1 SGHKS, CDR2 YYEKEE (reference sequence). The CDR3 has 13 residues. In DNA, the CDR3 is TGTGCCAGCAGCTTTTCCAGGGACACTGAAGCTTTCTTT. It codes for CASSFSRDTEAFF.

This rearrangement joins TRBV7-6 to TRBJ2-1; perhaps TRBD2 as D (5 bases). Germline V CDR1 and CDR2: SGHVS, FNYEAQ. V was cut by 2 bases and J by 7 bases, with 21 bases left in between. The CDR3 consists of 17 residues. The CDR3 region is CASSLSPGSDYFNEQFF. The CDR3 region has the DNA TGTGCCAGCAGCTTATCGCCGGGAAGCGATTATTTTAATGAGCAGTTCTTC.

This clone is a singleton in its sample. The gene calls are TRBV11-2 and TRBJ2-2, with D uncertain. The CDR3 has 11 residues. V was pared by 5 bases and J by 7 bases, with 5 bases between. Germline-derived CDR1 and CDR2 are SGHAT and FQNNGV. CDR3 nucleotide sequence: TGTGCCAGCAGCCCTAACGGGGAGCTGTTTTTT. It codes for CASSPNGELFF.

In nucleotides, the CDR3 is TGTGCCAGCAGCTCGCGGGTAGCGGAACCCACAGATACGCAGTATTTT. It codes for CASSSRVAEPTDTQYF. The rearrangement links TRBV9 to TRBJ2-3; D may be TRBD2 (6 bases). Germline-derived CDR1 and CDR2 are SGDLS and YYNGEE. Trimming removed 4 bases at V and 2 bases at J, with 17 bases between. The CDR3 runs to 16 residues. Full variable domain (missing parts from reference TRBV9 and TRBJ2-3): DSGVTQTPKHLITATGQRVTLRCSPRSGDLSVYWYQQSLDQGLQFLIQYYNGEERAKGNILERFSAQQFPDLHSELNLSSLELGDSALYFCASSSRVAEPTDTQYFGPGTRLTVL.

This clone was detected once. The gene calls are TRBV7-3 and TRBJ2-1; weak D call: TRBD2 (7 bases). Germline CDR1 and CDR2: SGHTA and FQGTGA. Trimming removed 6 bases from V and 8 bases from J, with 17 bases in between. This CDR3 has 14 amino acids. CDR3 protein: CASRLGGGIYEQFF. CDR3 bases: TGTGCCAGCAGACTAGGGGGAGGGATCTATGAGCAGTTCTTC. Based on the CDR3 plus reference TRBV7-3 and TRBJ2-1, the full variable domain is GAGVSQTPSNKVTEKGKYVELRCDPISGHTALYWYRQSLGQGPEFLIYFQGTGAADDSGLPNDRFFAVRPEGSVSTLKIQRTERGDSAVYLCASRLGGGIYEQFFGPGTRLTVL.

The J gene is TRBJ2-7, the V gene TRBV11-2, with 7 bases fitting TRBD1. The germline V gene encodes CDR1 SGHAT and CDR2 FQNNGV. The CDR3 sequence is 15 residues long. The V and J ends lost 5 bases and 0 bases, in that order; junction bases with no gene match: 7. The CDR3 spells CASSRAGQASYEQYF. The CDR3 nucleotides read TGTGCCAGCAGCCGCGCCGGACAGGCCTCCTACGAGCAGTACTTC.

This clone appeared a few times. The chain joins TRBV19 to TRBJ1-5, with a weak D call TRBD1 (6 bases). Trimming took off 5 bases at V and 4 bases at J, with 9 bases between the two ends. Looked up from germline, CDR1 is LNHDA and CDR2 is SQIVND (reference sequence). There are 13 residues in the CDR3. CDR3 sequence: CASSRTVNQPQHF. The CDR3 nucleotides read TGTGCCAGTAGTCGGACAGTTAATCAGCCCCAGCATTTT.

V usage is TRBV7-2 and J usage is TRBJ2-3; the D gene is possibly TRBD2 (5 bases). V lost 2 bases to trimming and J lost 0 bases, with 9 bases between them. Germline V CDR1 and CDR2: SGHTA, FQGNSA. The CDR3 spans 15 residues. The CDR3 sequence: CASSLWTRSTDTQYF. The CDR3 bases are TGTGCCAGCAGCTTATGGACTCGAAGCACAGATACGCAGTATTTT.

This CDR3 reads CASSLGFLAGGGETQYF. The CDR3 nucleotides are TGTGCCAGCAGCTTAGGCTTCCTAGCGGGGGGGGGCGAGACCCAGTACTTC. This sequence joins TRBV7-6 and TRBJ2-5; 12 nucleotides agree with TRBD2. Per the germline V gene, CDR1 is SGHVS and CDR2 is FNYEAQ. J was trimmed by 5 bases and V by 1 base; bases with no gene match: 8. CDR3 size: 17 residues.

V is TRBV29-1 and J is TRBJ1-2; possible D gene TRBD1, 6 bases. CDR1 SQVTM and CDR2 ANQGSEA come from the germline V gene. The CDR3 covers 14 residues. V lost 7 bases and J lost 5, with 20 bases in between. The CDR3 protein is CSAAGANPLYGYTF. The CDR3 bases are TGCAGCGCGGCAGGGGCAAACCCACTATATGGCTACACCTTC.

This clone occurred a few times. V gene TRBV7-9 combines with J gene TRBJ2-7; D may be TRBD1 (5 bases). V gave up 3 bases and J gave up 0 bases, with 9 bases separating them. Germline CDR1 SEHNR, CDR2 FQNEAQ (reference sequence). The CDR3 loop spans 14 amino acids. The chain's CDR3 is CASSFGHLSYEQYF. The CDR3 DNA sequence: TGTGCCAGCAGCTTCGGACACCTCTCCTACGAGCAGTACTTC.

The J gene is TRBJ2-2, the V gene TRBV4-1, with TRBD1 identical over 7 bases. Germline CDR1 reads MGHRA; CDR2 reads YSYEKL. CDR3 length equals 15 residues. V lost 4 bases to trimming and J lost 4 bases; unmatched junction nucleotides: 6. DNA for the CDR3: TGCGCCAGCAGCCGACAGGGAAGAGGCACCGGGGAGCTGTTTTTT. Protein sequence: CASSRQGRGTGELFF.

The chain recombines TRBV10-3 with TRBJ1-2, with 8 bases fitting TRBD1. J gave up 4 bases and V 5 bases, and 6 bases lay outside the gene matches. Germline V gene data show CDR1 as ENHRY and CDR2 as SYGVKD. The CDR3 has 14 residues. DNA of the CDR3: TGTGCCATCAGTACCGGGACAGGATTCTATGGCTACACCTTC. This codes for CAISTGTGFYGYTF.

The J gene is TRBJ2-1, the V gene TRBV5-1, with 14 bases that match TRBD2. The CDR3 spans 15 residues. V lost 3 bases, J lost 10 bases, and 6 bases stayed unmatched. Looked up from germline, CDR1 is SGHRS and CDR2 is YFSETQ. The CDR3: CASSSGTSGSGEQFF. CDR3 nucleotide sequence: TGCGCCAGCAGCTCCGGGACTAGCGGGAGTGGGGAGCAGTTCTTC.

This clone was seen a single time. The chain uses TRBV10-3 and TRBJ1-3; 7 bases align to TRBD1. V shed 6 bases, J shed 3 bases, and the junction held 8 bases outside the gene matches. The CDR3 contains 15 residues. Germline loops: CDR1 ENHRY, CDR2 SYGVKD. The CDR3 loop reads CAISQQGPGGNTIYF. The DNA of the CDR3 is TGTGCCATCAGCCAACAGGGGCCGGGTGGAAACACCATATATTTT.

The CDR3 spells CASSPILAGEQDTQYF. The CDR3 DNA is TGCGCCAGCAGCCCCATACTAGCGGGAGAACAAGATACGCAGTATTTT. J is TRBJ2-3 and V is TRBV5-1; 11 bases are shared with TRBD2. CDR3 length: 16 amino acids. CDR1 SGHRS and CDR2 YFSETQ come from the germline V gene. With 4 bases clipped from V and 5 bases from J, the junction kept 9 bases outside the gene matches.

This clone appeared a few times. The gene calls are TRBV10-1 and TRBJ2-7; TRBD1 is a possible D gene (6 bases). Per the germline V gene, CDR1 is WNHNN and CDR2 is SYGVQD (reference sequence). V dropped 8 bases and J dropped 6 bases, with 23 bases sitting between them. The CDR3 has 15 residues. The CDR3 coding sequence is TGCGCCAGCTGCTTGACTCCGGGACATGCTGGCGAGCAGTACTTC. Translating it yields CASCLTPGHAGEQYF.

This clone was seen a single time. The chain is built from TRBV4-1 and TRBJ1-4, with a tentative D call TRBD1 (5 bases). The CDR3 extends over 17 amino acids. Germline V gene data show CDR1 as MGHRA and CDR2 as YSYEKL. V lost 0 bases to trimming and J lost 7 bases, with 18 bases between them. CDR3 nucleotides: TGCGCCAGCAGCCAAGATATTGGCGGGGCGCTCGGTGAAAAACTGTTTTTT. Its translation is CASSQDIGGALGEKLFF.

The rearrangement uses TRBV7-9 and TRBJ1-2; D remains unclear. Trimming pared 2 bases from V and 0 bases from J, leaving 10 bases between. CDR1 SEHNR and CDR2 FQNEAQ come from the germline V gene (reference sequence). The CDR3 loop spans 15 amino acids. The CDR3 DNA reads TGTGCCAGCAGCTTATTAGCCGTAGCTAACTATGGCTACACCTTC. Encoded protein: CASSLLAVANYGYTF.

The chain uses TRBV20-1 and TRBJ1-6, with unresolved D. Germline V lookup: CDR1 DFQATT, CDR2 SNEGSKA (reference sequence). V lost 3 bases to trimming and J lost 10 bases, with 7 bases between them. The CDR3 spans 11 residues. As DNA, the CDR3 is TGCAGTGCTAGTCCCATCTCACCCCTCCACTTT. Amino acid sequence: CSASPISPLHF.